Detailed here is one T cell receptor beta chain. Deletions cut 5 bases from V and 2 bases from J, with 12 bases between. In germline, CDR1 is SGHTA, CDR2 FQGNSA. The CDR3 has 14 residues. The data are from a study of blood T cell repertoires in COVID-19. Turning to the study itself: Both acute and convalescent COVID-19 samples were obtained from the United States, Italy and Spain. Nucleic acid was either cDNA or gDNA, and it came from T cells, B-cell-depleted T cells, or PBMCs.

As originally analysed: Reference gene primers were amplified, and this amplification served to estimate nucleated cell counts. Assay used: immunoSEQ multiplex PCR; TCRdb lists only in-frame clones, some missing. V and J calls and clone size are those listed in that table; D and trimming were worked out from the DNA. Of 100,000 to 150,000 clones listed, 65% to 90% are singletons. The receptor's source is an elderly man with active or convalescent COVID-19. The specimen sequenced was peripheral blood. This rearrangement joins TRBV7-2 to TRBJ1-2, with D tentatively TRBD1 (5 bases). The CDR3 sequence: CASSLVSGNYGYTF. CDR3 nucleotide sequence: TGTGCCAGCAGCCTGGTCTCAGGGAACTATGGCTACACCTTC.